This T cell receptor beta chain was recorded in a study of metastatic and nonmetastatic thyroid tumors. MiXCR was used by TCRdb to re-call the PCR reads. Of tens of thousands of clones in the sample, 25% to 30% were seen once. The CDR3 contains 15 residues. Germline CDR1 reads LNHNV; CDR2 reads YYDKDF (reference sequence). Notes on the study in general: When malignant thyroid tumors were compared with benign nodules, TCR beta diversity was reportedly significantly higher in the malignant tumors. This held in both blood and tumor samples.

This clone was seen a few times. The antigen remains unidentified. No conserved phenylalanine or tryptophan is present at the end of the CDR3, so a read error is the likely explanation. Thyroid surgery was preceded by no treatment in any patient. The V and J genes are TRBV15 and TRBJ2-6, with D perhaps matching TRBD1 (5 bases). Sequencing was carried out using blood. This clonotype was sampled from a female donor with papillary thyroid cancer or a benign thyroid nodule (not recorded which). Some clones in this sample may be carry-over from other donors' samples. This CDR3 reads CATSRSSSGANILTL. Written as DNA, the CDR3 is TGTGCCACCAGCAGAAGTTCCTCTGGGGCCAACATCCTGACTTTA.